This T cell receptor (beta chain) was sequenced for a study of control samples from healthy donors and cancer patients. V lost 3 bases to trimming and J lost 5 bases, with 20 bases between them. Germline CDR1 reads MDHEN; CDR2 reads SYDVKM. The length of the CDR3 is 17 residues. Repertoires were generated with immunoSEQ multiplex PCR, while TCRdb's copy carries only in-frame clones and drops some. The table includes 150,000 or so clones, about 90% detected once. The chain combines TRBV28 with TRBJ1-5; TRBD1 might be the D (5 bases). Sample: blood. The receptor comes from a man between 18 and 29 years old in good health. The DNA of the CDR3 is TGTGCCAGCAGTTTTGTGACAGTAACTCTTTTGGATCAGCCCCAGCATTTT. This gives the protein CASSFVTVTLLDQPQHF.